This TCR beta chain was retrieved from a study of technical replicates of blood from a few donors. This CDR3 contains 12 residues. Germline V CDR1 and CDR2: SQVTM, ANQGSEA. The V gene lost 5 bases and the J gene lost 1 base, with 8 bases spanning the gap. TCRdb keeps only in-frame clones here, not all; method: immunoSEQ multiplex PCR. The sample has about 62,000 clones, approximately 89% seen once. This receptor was taken from a human donor in good health. Some clones in this sample may be carry-over from other donors' samples. The chain is built from TRBV29-1 and TRBJ1-1; D not certain. Input material: PBMCs. CDR3 region: CSVTRGNTEAFF. The CDR3 DNA sequence: TGCAGCGTTACCCGGGGGAACACTGAAGCTTTCTTT. Looking up the rest from reference TRBV29-1 and TRBJ1-1 gives the full variable domain: SAVISQKPSRDICQRGTSLTIQCQVDSQVTMMFWYRQQPGQSLTLIATANQGSEATYESGFVIDKFPISRPNLTFSTLTVSNMSPEDSSIYLCSVTRGNTEAFFGQGTRLTVV.